These T cell receptor beta chains were read from a single sample in a study of shared clonotypes between healthy human individuals. Only in-frame clones appear in the TCRdb table, and some are missing; sequencing was by immunoSEQ multiplex PCR. The sample lists a few hundred thousand clones; roughly 96% were seen once. Sequencing used memory CD8+ T cells sorted from blood. Receptor source: a man aged 25 to 40 in good health. The CDR3 runs from the conserved cysteine through the conserved F or W. A D gene is named only where the DNA matches it firmly.

DNA	CDR3	V	J	D
TGTGCCAGCAGCAAAGCGGGAGACACAGATACGCAGTATTTT	CASSKAGDTDTQYF	TRBV21-1	TRBJ2-3	.
TGTGCCAGCAGCCCGTACGGCGGGAGCACAGATACGCAGTATTTT	CASSPYGGSTDTQYF	TRBV5-4	TRBJ2-3	.
TGCGCCAGCAGCCAAGATCTGGGGGAACTGTTTTTT	CASSQDLGELFF	TRBV4-1	TRBJ1-4	.
TGTGCCAGCAGCGGGACAGGGGCCACCTATAGCAATCAGCCCCAGCATTTT	CASSGTGATYSNQPQHF	TRBV28	TRBJ1-5	TRBD1
TGTGCCAGCAGACAGGGAAGTTTCGGCACAGATACGCAGTATTTT	CASRQGSFGTDTQYF	TRBV2	TRBJ2-3	.
TGCGCCAGCAGCCAAGATGCGGCCTACGAGCAGTACTTC	CASSQDAAYEQYF	TRBV4-1	TRBJ2-7	.
TGTGCCAGCAGCCAGTTGGGACTTAACACAGATACGCAGTATTTT	CASSQLGLNTDTQYF	TRBV4-2	TRBJ2-3	.
TGTGCCAGCCAACTAGCGGGAGGGTGGGAGACCCAGTACTTC	CASQLAGGWETQYF	TRBV5-4	TRBJ2-5	TRBD2
TGTGCCAGCACTGTCTCCTACGAGCAGTACTTC	CASTVSYEQYF	TRBV6-1	TRBJ2-7	.
TGTGCCAGCTCACCACAGGTGGACACCGGGGAGCTGTTTTTT	CASSPQVDTGELFF	TRBV18	TRBJ2-2	.
TGTGCCAGCAAACTAGCGGGCGCACAAGAGACCCAGTACTTC	CASKLAGAQETQYF	TRBV2	TRBJ2-5	TRBD2
TGTGCCAGCAGTGGGGGACAGGCCGATGGCTACACCTTC	CASSGGQADGYTF	TRBV28	TRBJ1-2	TRBD1